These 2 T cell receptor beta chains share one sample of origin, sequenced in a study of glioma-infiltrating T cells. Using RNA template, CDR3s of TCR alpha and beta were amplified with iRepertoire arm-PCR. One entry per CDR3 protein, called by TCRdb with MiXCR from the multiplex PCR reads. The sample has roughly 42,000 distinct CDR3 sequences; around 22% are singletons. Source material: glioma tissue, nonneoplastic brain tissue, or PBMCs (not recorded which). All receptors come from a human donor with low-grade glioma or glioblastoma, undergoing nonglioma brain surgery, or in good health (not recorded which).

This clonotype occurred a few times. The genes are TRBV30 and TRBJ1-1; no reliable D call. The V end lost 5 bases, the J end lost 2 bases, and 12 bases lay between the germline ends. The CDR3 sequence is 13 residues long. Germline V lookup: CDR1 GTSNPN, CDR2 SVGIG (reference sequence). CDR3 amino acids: CAWERRENTEAFF. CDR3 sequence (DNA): TGTGCCTGGGAGAGGAGGGAAAACACTGAAGCTTTCTTT.

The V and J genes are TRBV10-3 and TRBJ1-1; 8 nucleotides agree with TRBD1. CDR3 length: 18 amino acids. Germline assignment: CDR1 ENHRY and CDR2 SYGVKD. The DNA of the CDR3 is TGTGTTATCAGTGACTTTCTGGAGGCAGGGGGCTTGTGGACTGAAGCTTTCTTT. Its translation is CVISDFLEAGGLWTEAFF.